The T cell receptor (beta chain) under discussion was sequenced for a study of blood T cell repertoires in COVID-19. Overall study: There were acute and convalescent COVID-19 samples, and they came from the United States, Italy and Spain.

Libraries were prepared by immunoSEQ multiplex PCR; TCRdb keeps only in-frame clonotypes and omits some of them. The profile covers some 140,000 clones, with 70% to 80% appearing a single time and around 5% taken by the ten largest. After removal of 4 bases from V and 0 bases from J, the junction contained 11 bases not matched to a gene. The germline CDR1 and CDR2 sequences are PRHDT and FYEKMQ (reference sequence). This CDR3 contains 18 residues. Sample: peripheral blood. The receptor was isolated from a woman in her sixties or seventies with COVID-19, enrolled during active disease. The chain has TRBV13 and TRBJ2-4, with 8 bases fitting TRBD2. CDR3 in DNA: TGTGCCAGCAGCTCCCAAGGGGCGGCGGGGGGAGCCAAAAACATTCAGTACTTC. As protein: CASSSQGAAGGAKNIQYF.